The sequence of this TCR beta chain was determined in a study of blood T cell repertoires in COVID-19. Whole-study context: Specimens from acute and convalescent COVID-19 originated in the United States, Italy and Spain.

Sequencing used immunoSEQ multiplex PCR; TCRdb keeps in-frame clones, though not all of them. The sample carries under 150,000 clones, approximately 90% recorded once. The CDR3 length is 15 residues. The trim removed 4 bases at V and 6 bases at J, leaving 5 bases unmatched. Germline V lookup: CDR1 SNHLY, CDR2 FYNNEI. The sequenced material came from peripheral blood. The source of this sequence is a woman aged 55-70 years with active COVID-19. The chain joins TRBV2 to TRBJ2-1; 11 nucleotides agree with TRBD2. As DNA, the CDR3 is TGTGCCAGCAGTGTAGCGGGAGGGGGAATCAATGAGCAGTTCTTC. Protein sequence: CASSVAGGGINEQFF.